This TCR beta chain was identified in a study of OX40 agonist ivuxolimab in advanced cancers. The assay was immunoSEQ multiplex PCR, and TCRdb's table has in-frame clones only and misses some. Among more than 65,000 clones listed, 70% to 90% were seen once. In germline, CDR1 is LGHNA, CDR2 YNFKEQ. V trimming: 4 bases; J trimming: 8 bases; junction bases outside the gene matches: 8. The CDR3 sequence is 15 residues long. The source material was CD4+ or CD8+ T cells sorted from blood, sampled in a trial of the OX40 agonist ivuxolimab. The chain carries TRBV4-2 and TRBJ2-1, with TRBD2 matching over 10 bases. This clonotype originated in an adult with an advanced solid tumor such as melanoma, head and neck, liver or kidney cancer. The CDR3 loop reads CASSPASGSGYEQFF. In DNA, the CDR3 is TGTGCCAGCAGCCCGGCTAGCGGGAGTGGCTATGAGCAGTTCTTC.